This T cell receptor (beta chain) was recorded in a study of blood T cell repertoires in COVID-19. Study context: Samples taken during acute and convalescent COVID-19 were collected in the United States, Italy and Spain.

V was cut by 5 bases and J by 4 bases, with 17 bases left in between. CDR1 and CDR2 from the germline V gene are LNHDA and SQIVND (reference sequence). This CDR3 region has 15 residues. Profiling relied on immunoSEQ multiplex PCR, and the TCRdb table lists in-frame clones only, not all of them. The sample yields about 190,000 clones, around 89% seen once. The origin of this receptor is a man over 45 with acute or convalescent COVID-19. The chain joins TRBV19 to TRBJ2-5; D is possibly TRBD1 (5 bases). Sequencing was carried out using peripheral blood. The CDR3 is CASSLTTVSVETQYF. In nucleotides, the CDR3 is TGTGCCAGTAGTCTGACGACAGTTTCGGTAGAGACCCAGTACTTC. Supplemented by reference TRBV19 and TRBJ2-5, the full variable domain reads DGGITQSPKYLFRKEGQNVTLSCEQNLNHDAMYWYRQDPGQGLRLIYYSQIVNDFQKGDIAEGYSVSREKKESFPLTVTSAQKNPTAFYLCASSLTTVSVETQYFGPGTRLLVL.